This is a list of T cell receptor beta chains from one sample in a study of cytomegalovirus exposure and HLA in healthy donors. Libraries were prepared by immunoSEQ multiplex PCR; TCRdb keeps only in-frame clonotypes and omits some of them. Altogether around 230,000 clones are present, around 83% being singletons, with the ten largest covering 0.2% to 0.25%. The sample comprised PBMCs. The receptor set was obtained from a girl aged 2 to 10 in good health and CMV-seronegative. Both conserved end residues are part of each CDR3. A D gene is named only where the DNA matches it firmly. Clone size is given for some rows only: seen once, a few or many times, or a class if the clone is expanded.

TRBV6-5	NA	TRBJ2-1	TRBD2	CASSIEGLARNEQFF	TGTGCCAGCAGCATCGAGGGACTAGCTCGCAATGAGCAGTTCTTC
TRBV11-2	NA	TRBJ2-5	NA	CASSLTVQETQYF	TGTGCCAGCAGCCTGACAGTCCAAGAGACCCAGTACTTC
TRBV5-6	few	TRBJ1-1	TRBD1	CASSLTPGQGGTEAFF	TGTGCCAGCAGCCTAACACCGGGACAGGGGGGCACTGAAGCTTTCTTT
TRBV10-3	NA	TRBJ2-3	TRBD2	CAISGTSGGADTQYF	TGTGCCATCAGCGGGACTAGCGGGGGTGCAGATACGCAGTATTTT
TRBV5-4	NA	TRBJ2-2	TRBD2	CASSKLAGVSGELFF	TGTGCCAGCAGCAAACTAGCGGGAGTTTCCGGGGAGCTGTTTTTT
TRBV6-5	NA	TRBJ1-3	NA	CASRETAISGNTIYF	TGTGCCAGCAGAGAGACAGCTATCTCTGGAAACACCATATATTTT
TRBV25-1	NA	TRBJ1-5	NA	CASNTGYNQPQHF	TGTGCCAGCAATACAGGATACAATCAGCCCCAGCATTTT
TRBV5-1	NA	TRBJ1-2	NA	CASSFEQQGYTF	TGCGCCAGCAGCTTTGAACAGCAGGGCTACACCTTC
TRBV10-1	NA	TRBJ1-2	TRBD1	CASSRARGYGYTF	TGCGCCAGCAGTCGAGCCAGGGGGTACGGCTACACCTTC
TRBV30	NA	TRBJ1-1	NA	CAWKLMGGTEAFF	TGTGCCTGGAAATTGATGGGGGGCACTGAAGCTTTCTTT
TRBV5-4	NA	TRBJ1-2	NA	CASSLEAGKYGYTF	TGTGCCAGCAGCTTGGAAGCAGGGAAGTATGGCTACACCTTC
TRBV6-5	NA	TRBJ1-2	NA	CASSSQSMLAGGYTF	TGTGCCAGCAGTTCCCAGAGCATGTTGGCAGGGGGCTACACCTTC
TRBV7-9	few	TRBJ2-5	TRBD2	CASSPIGLAGGGAETQYF	TGTGCCAGCAGCCCCATCGGACTAGCGGGAGGGGGGGCAGAGACCCAGTACTTC
TRBV5-5	NA	TRBJ2-7	TRBD2	CASSPGLVKPYEQYF	TGTGCCAGCAGCCCGGGACTAGTGAAGCCCTACGAGCAGTACTTC
TRBV23-1	NA	TRBJ2-7	TRBD1	CASISPFGRDRGSYEQYF	TGCGCCAGCATTTCCCCCTTCGGGAGGGACAGGGGCTCCTACGAGCAGTACTTC
TRBV2	NA	TRBJ2-7	NA	CASLTEAYEQYF	TGTGCCAGCCTTACGGAGGCCTACGAGCAGTACTTC
TRBV19	once	TRBJ2-7	TRBD2	CASSQSGGSGEQYF	TGTGCCAGTAGCCAAAGCGGGGGATCAGGGGAGCAGTACTTC
TRBV2	NA	TRBJ2-7	TRBD2	CASSSPRTSGGTYYEQYF	TGTGCCAGCAGTTCACCAAGGACTAGCGGGGGGACATACTACGAGCAGTACTTC
TRBV30	NA	TRBJ1-5	NA	CAWGPGDSNQPQHF	TGTGCCTGGGGCCCAGGGGATAGCAATCAGCCCCAGCATTTT
TRBV6-1	NA	TRBJ2-7	TRBD1	CASSSQGAYEQYF	TGTGCCAGCAGTAGCCAGGGGGCCTACGAGCAGTACTTC
TRBV7-9	NA	TRBJ2-7	NA	CSSSTGYEQYF	TGTTCCAGCAGCACAGGTTACGAGCAGTACTTC
TRBV30	NA	TRBJ1-4	NA	CAWSPLRTTNEKLFF	TGTGCCTGGAGTCCTTTGAGAACAACTAATGAAAAACTGTTTTTT
TRBV10-2	NA	TRBJ2-7	TRBD2	CASSETSGRYSSYEQYF	TGCGCCAGCAGTGAGACTAGCGGGAGATACAGCTCCTACGAGCAGTACTTC
TRBV7-9	NA	TRBJ2-3	TRBD2	CASSSTSGSIDTQYF	TGTGCCAGCAGCTCGACTAGCGGGAGTATAGATACGCAGTATTTT
TRBV10-1	NA	TRBJ2-2	TRBD2	CASLTSGRGGELFF	TGCGCCAGCCTGACTAGCGGGAGAGGCGGGGAGCTGTTTTTT
TRBV9	once	TRBJ2-1	NA	CASSVDSNNEQFF	TGTGCCAGCAGCGTAGACTCGAACAATGAGCAGTTCTTC
TRBV6-6	NA	TRBJ2-1	NA	CASSYSMRGRTNEQFF	TGTGCCAGCAGTTACTCGATGAGGGGGAGAACCAATGAGCAGTTCTTC
TRBV6-6	NA	TRBJ2-7	NA	CATNRDGMRALYEQYF	TGTGCCACGAACAGGGATGGGATGAGGGCCTTATACGAGCAGTACTTC
TRBV7-9	NA	TRBJ1-5	NA	CASSLGGGQPQHF	TGTGCCAGCAGCTTAGGAGGGGGTCAGCCCCAGCATTTT
TRBV5-1	NA	TRBJ1-4	NA	CASSSTTGREEKLFF	TGCGCCAGCAGCTCGACTACAGGGCGGGAGGAAAAACTGTTTTTT
TRBV2	NA	TRBJ1-4	NA	CASSEGLAANEKLFF	TGTGCCAGCAGTGAAGGGCTGGCGGCTAATGAAAAACTGTTTTTT
TRBV6-5	NA	TRBJ2-7	TRBD1	CASSYVRQGRIDEQYF	TGTGCCAGCAGTTACGTCCGACAGGGTCGGATCGACGAGCAGTACTTC
TRBV6-5	NA	TRBJ1-1	NA	CASSSLQVDTEAFF	TGTGCCAGCAGTTCCCTACAGGTGGACACTGAAGCTTTCTTT
TRBV4-1	few	TRBJ2-7	TRBD1	CASSQGQGLEQYF	TGCGCCAGCAGCCAGGGACAGGGACTCGAGCAGTACTTC
TRBV5-1	NA	TRBJ2-3	NA	CASSLRRADTQYF	TGCGCCAGCAGCTTGAGGAGGGCAGATACGCAGTATTTT